This is a list of T cell receptor beta chains from one sample in a study of cytomegalovirus exposure and HLA in healthy donors. Sequenced by immunoSEQ multiplex PCR; TCRdb stores in-frame clones only, minus some. The sample shows some 150,000 clones, roughly 80% of them seen only once. Sequencing was performed on PBMCs. These receptors were taken from a female donor in good health and CMV-seronegative. Both conserved end residues are part of each CDR3. D genes are given only for firm matches. Rows give clone size only sometimes, using once, few, many, or a class for an expanded clone.

abundance,j_gene,d_gene,v_gene,CDR3aa,CDR3nt
once,TRBJ1-4,-,TRBV19,CASSIASGTTNEKLFF,TGTGCCAGTAGTATAGCTAGCGGGACAACTAATGAAAAACTGTTTTTT
-,TRBJ2-7,TRBD2,TRBV28,CASTPFGVAGAYEQYF,TGTGCCAGCACCCCTTTTGGTGTGGCGGGAGCCTACGAGCAGTACTTC
-,TRBJ1-2,TRBD1,TRBV11-2,CASSFYTGTGGYGYTF,TGTGCCAGCAGCTTCTACACCGGGACAGGGGGCTATGGCTACACCTTC
-,TRBJ2-7,-,TRBV13,CASSSGNRPREQYF,TGTGCCAGCAGCTCCGGGAATCGACCCAGGGAGCAGTACTTC
once,TRBJ1-5,-,TRBV18,CASSPRVLGVGNQPQHF,TGTGCCAGCTCACCGAGGGTATTGGGCGTTGGCAATCAGCCCCAGCATTTT
-,TRBJ1-1,-,TRBV6-5,CASSYSISGEAFF,TGTGCCAGCAGTTACTCGATTAGCGGAGAAGCTTTCTTT
-,TRBJ2-1,-,TRBV4-2,CASSPPGAGVNEQFF,TGTGCCAGCAGCCCTCCTGGGGCAGGGGTAAATGAGCAGTTCTTC
-,TRBJ2-7,TRBD1,TRBV5-6,CASQGDLSYEQYF,TGTGCCAGCCAGGGGGATCTCTCCTACGAGCAGTACTTC
-,TRBJ2-5,-,TRBV6-6,CASSYTEGRDQTQYF,TGTGCCAGCAGTTACACCGAGGGCCGGGATCAGACCCAGTACTTC
-,TRBJ1-2,TRBD1,TRBV2,CASSERQGEVYGYTF,TGTGCCAGCAGTGAAAGGCAGGGGGAGGTATATGGCTACACCTTC
few,TRBJ1-1,-,TRBV27,CASSKASRGQAFF,TGTGCCAGCAGTAAAGCAAGCAGGGGACAAGCTTTCTTT
-,TRBJ1-2,TRBD1,TRBV6-6,CASSKQGIYGYTF,TGTGCCAGCAGTAAACAGGGGATTTATGGCTACACCTTC
-,TRBJ2-7,-,TRBV9,CASSVYAGGGYEQYF,TGTGCCAGCAGCGTATATGCAGGGGGAGGCTACGAGCAGTACTTC
-,TRBJ2-3,TRBD2,TRBV6-5,CASSTGLAPTDTQYF,TGTGCCAGCAGTACGGGACTAGCCCCCACAGATACGCAGTATTTT
-,TRBJ2-6,TRBD1,TRBV10-3,CAISDDRDGANVLTF,TGTGCCATCAGTGACGACAGGGATGGGGCCAACGTCCTGACTTTC
-,TRBJ1-2,TRBD1,TRBV18,CASSPPGTALDGYTF,TGTGCCAGCTCACCACCCGGGACAGCCCTGGACGGCTACACCTTC
once,TRBJ2-5,TRBD2,TRBV7-9,CASSSGLAGGPETQYF,TGTGCCAGCAGCTCCGGACTAGCGGGGGGCCCGGAGACCCAGTACTTC
-,TRBJ2-2,TRBD2,TRBV28,CASSRLRGGVGELFF,TGTGCCAGCAGTCGTCTCCGGGGGGGCGTCGGGGAGCTGTTTTTT